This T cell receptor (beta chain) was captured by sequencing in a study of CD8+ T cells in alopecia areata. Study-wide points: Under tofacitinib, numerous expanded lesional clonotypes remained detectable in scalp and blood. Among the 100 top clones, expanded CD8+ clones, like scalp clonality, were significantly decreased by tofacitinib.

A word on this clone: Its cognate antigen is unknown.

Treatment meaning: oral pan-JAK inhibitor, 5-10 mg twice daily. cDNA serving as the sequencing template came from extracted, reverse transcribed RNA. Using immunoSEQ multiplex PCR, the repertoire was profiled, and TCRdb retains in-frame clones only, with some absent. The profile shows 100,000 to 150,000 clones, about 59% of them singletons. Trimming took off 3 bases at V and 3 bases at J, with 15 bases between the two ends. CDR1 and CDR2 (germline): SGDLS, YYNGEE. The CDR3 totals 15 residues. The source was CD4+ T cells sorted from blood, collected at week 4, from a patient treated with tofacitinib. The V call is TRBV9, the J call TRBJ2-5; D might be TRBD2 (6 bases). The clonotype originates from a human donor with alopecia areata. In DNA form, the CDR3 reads TGTGCCAGCAGCGGTTCCTTGGGCGGGGAAGAGACCCAGTACTTC. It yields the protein CASSGSLGGEETQYF.